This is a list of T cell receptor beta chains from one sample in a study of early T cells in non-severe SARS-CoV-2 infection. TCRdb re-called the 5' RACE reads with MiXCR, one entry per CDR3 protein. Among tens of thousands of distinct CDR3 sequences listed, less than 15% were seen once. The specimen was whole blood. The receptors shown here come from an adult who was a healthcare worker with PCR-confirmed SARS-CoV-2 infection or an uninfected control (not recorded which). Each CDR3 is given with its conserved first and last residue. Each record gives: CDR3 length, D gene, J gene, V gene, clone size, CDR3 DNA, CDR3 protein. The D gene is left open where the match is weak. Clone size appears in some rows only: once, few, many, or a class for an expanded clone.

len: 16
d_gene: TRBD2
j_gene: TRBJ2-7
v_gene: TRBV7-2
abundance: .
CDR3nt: TGTGCCAGCAGCTTAGTGCTAGCGGGAGTGTACTACGAGCAGTACTTC
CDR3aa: CASSLVLAGVYYEQYF

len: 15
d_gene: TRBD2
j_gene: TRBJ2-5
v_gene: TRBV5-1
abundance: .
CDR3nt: TGCGCCAGCAGCTTGGCTAGCGGGCACCAAGAGACCCAGTACTTC
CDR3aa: CASSLASGHQETQYF

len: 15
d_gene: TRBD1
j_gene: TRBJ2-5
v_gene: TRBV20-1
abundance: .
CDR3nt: TGCAGTGCTAGAGGCGGACAGGGCAGGGGGAAGACCCAGTACTTC
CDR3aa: CSARGGQGRGKTQYF

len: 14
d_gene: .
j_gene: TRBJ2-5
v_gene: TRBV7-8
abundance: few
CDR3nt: TGTGCCAGCAGCGGTACAGGATATCAAGAGACCCAGTACTTC
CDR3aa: CASSGTGYQETQYF

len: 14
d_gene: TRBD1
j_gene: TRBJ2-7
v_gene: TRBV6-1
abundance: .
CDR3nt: TGTGCCAGCAGTGAGACAGGGCTAACGGACGAGCAGTACTTC
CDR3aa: CASSETGLTDEQYF

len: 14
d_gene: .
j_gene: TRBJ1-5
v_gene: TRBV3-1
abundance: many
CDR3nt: TGTGCCAGCAGCCAAGGTTCCCGCCATCAGCCCCAGCATTTT
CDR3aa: CASSQGSRHQPQHF

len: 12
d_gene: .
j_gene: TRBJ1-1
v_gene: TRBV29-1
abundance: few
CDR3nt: TGCAGCGTTCCAGGGCTCAACACTGAAGCTTTCTTT
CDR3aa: CSVPGLNTEAFF

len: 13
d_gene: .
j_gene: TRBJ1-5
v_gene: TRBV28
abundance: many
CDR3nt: TGTGCCAGCAGACTTAGGAGCAATCAGCCCCAGCATTTT
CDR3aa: CASRLRSNQPQHF

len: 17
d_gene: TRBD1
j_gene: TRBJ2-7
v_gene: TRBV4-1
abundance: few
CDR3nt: TGCGCCAGCAGCCAAGACGCAGGGGGTCCAAGCTCCTACGAGCAGTACTTC
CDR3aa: CASSQDAGGPSSYEQYF

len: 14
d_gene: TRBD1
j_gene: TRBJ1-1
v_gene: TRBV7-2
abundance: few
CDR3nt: TGTGCCAGCAGCTTATGGACAGGGGAAACTGAAGCTTTCTTT
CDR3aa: CASSLWTGETEAFF

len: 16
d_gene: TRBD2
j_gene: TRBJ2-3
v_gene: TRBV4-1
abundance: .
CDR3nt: TGCGCCAGCAGCCAAGACCTAGCGGGGGGCCCAGATACGCAGTATTTT
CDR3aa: CASSQDLAGGPDTQYF

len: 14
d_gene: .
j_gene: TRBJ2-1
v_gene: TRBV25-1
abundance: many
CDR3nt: TGTGCCAGCAGTCAAACCGGGACTGGCAATGAGCAGTTCTTC
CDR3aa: CASSQTGTGNEQFF

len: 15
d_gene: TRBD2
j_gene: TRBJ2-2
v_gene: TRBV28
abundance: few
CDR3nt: TGTGCCAGCAGTGGGTTAGCGGGAGTGAACGGGGAGCTGTTTTTT
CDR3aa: CASSGLAGVNGELFF

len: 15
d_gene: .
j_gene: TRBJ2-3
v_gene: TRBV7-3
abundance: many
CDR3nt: TGTGCCAGCAGCTTATGGGCAGGGTTCGCAGATACGCAGTATTTT
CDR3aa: CASSLWAGFADTQYF

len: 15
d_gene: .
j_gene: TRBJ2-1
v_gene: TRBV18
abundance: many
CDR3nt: TGTGCCAGCTCACCCGTGGACACCTCCTACAATGAGCAGTTCTTC
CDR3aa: CASSPVDTSYNEQFF

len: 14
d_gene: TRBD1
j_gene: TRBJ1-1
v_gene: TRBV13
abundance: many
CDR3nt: TGTGCCAGCAGATCTACAGGGGGGAACACTGAAGCTTTCTTT
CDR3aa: CASRSTGGNTEAFF